The sequence of this T cell receptor beta chain was determined in a study of cytomegalovirus exposure and HLA in healthy donors. Study-wide points: Later on, an analysis tied around 17,000 TCR beta sequences to HLA alleles at 0.05 false discovery rate.

To note about this clone: The antigen is undetermined.

Donors showed nominal health when sampled, although they likely had unrecorded immune exposures. Amplification used 60 Vbeta primers and 13 Jbeta primers. The table came from immunoSEQ multiplex PCR; TCRdb's copy has only in-frame clones and leaves some out. The table shows 130,000 to 150,000 clones, with under 80% occurring only once. Trimming at V came to 4 bases and at J to 3 bases, leaving 16 bases not matched to a gene. Per germline, CDR1 SGDLS and CDR2 YYNGEE. There are 18 residues in the CDR3. What was sequenced was PBMCs. V and J are TRBV9 and TRBJ2-7; TRBD2 aligns across 10 bases. This TCR was recovered from a male donor in good health and CMV-seronegative. CDR3 residues: CASSPGTSDRSNHYEQYF. The CDR3 DNA reads TGTGCCAGCAGCCCAGGGACTAGCGACCGCTCGAACCACTACGAGCAGTACTTC.